This T cell receptor (beta chain) was found in a study of T cells in Graves' hyperthyroidism and ophthalmopathy. Notes on the study in general: The majority of expanded thyroid clonotypes above 0.001 also appeared in blood.

Patients aged 18 to 65 with hyperthyroidism were newly diagnosed, with duration under 2 months. Orbital computed tomography, thyroid ultrasound, serum thyroxine and TRAb, and clinical symptoms together informed the diagnoses. The CDR3 has 16 residues. After removal of 0 bases from V and 2 bases from J, the junction contained 7 bases not matched to a gene. The germline V gene has CDR1 SGHRS and CDR2 YFSETQ. Comment on this clonotype: Its antigen is as yet unknown.

Amplification of TCR beta CDR3 regions used RNA as the template. Initially, a first-round RT-PCR of the TCR CDR3 employed the HTBI primer set. MiXCR was run by TCRdb on the multiplex PCR reads, yielding one entry per CDR3 protein. Among 600,000 or so distinct CDR3 sequences listed, just over 45% were seen once. The clonotype comes from a woman between 18 and 29 years old with Graves' hyperthyroidism. The specimen was peripheral blood or thyroid tissue (not recorded which). V gene TRBV5-1 combines with J gene TRBJ2-7, with 8 bases lining up with TRBD2. CDR3 nucleotides: TGCGCCAGCAGCTTGGGCCGGGCGGGAGGAACCTACGAGCAGTACTTC. It encodes CASSLGRAGGTYEQYF. The variable domain in full, completed from reference TRBV5-1 and TRBJ2-7, reads KAGVTQTPRYLIKTRGQQVTLSCSPISGHRSVSWYQQTPGQGLQFLFEYFSETQRNKGNFPGRFSGRQFSNSRSEMNVSTLELGDSALYLCASSLGRAGGTYEQYFGPGTRLTVT.